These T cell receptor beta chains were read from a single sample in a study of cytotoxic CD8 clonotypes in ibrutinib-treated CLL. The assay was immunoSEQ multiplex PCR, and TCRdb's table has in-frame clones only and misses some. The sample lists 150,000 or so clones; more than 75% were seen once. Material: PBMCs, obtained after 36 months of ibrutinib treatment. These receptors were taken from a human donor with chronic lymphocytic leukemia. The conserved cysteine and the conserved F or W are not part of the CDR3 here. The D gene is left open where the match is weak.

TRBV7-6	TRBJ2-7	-	ASSLAGTYEQY
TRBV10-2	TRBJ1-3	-	ATYPGHRIDTIY
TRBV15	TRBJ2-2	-	ATSIETAGELF
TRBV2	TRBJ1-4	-	ASSTNENLF
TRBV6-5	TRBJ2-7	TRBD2	ASSYRGGGTYEQY
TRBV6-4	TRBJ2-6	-	ASSEGETAGANVLT
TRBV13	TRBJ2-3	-	ASSLNRREDTQY
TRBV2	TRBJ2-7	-	ASSEARAYEQY
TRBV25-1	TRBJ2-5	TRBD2	ASSERGGGGTQY
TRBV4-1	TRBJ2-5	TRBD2	ASSQRLTSGRAVAETQY
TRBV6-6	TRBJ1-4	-	ASMSLANEKLF
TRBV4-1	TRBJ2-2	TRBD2	ASSQGGGREGGELF
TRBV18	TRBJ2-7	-	ASSPLGPVGEQY
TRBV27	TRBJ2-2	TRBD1	ASTSGTGGNRELF
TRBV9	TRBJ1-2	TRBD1	ASSATGAYGYT
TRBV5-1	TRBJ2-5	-	ASRPGGQETQY
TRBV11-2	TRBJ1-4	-	ASSLLGDTTNEKLF
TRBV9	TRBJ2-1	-	ASSVDVVSYNEQF
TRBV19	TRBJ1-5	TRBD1	ASSRGQGSGQPQH
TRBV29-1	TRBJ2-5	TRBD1	SVETGTETQY